This T cell receptor beta chain was observed in a study of Ad26.COV2.S vaccination and SARS-CoV-2 variants. Study information: Participants got Ad26.COV2.S intramuscularly, once or twice 56 days apart.

With respect to this clone: Its antigen is unidentified.

The assay was immunoSEQ multiplex PCR, and TCRdb's table has in-frame clones only and misses some. The repertoire holds a few hundred thousand clones, with roughly 84% as singletons. Treatment in this sample: 15 to 20 received Ad26.COV2.S at low or high dose, single or two shots; about five received placebo; per-sample allocation not given. Collection of samples fell on day 63 after the first vaccine or placebo injection. What was given as vaccine was an Ad26 vector encoding Wuhan-strain SARS-CoV-2 spike. This CDR3 spans 15 amino acids. Trimming shortened V by 3 bases and J by 1 base, and 13 bases separated the two germline ends. Germline CDR1 SGHRS, CDR2 YFSETQ. Overall study results and limits: Participants given vaccine showed non-spike TCR breadth similar to that of placebo recipients.

J is TRBJ1-1 and V is TRBV5-1; D is ambiguous. The input for sequencing was peripheral blood, taken in a trial of Ad26.COV2.S vaccine versus placebo. The clonotype originates from a person between 18 and 60 years old who received the Ad26.COV2.S COVID-19 vaccine or a placebo. Here the CDR3 reads CASSSINPSNTEAFF. CDR3 bases: TGCGCCAGCAGCTCAATCAACCCCTCGAACACTGAAGCTTTCTTT.